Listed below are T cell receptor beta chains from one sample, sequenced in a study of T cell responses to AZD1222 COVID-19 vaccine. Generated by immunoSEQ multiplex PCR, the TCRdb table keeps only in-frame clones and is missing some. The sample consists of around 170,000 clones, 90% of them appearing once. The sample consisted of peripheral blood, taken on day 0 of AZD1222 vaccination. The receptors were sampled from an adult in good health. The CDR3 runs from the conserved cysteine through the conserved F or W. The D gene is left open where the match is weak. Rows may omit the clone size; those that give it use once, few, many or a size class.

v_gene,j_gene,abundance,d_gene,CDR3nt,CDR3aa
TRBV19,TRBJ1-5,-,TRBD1,TGTGCCAGTAGTATAGTGGGCAGGGGGGAAAGAATGCCCCAGCATTTT,CASSIVGRGERMPQHF
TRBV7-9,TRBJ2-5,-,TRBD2,TGTGCCAGCAGCCCGGGGACTAGCGGCGAAGAGACCCAGTACTTC,CASSPGTSGEETQYF
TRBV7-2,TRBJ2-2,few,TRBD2,TGTGCCAGCAGCCAAATAGCGGGGGCGAACACCGGGGAGCTGTTTTTT,CASSQIAGANTGELFF
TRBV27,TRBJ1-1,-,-,TGTGCCAGCAGCCGAATGACAGGGAACACTGAAGCTTTCTTT,CASSRMTGNTEAFF
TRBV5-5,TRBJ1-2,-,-,TGTGCCAGCAGCTTGGCGCCTGGTCCGGGGAGGGGGAACTATGGCTACACCTTC,CASSLAPGPGRGNYGYTF
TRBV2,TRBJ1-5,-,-,TGTGCCAGCAGTGATCAGGGGAGGTACCAGCCCCAGCATTTT,CASSDQGRYQPQHF
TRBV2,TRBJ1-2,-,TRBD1,TGTGCCAGCAGGAGGGACAGCTCTTATGGCTACACCTTC,CASRRDSSYGYTF
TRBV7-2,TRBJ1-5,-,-,TGTGCCAGCAGCTCCAACAATCAGCCCCAGCATTTT,CASSSNNQPQHF
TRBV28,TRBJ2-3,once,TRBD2,TGTGCCAGCAGTTTATTGGGCGGGGGACCCCCCGGGGGCACAGATACGCAGTATTTT,CASSLLGGGPPGGTDTQYF
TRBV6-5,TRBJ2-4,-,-,TGTGCCAGCAGTTACGGGGGCGGAGAGTACATTCAGTACTTC,CASSYGGGEYIQYF
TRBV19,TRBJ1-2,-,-,TGTGCCAGTAGCCCTAATGAGGCGGGGAACTATGGCTACACCTTC,CASSPNEAGNYGYTF
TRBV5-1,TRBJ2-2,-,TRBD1,TGCGCCAGCAGCCCCGGACAGGGCACCGGGGAGCTGTTTTTT,CASSPGQGTGELFF
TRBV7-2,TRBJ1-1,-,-,TGTGCCACTCAAAGGGGTTCGAACACTGAAGCTTTCTTT,CATQRGSNTEAFF
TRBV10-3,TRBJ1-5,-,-,TGTGCCATCAGTGAGTCACCTGCGCATAGCAATCAGCCCCAGCATTTT,CAISESPAHSNQPQHF
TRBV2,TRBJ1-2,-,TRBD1,TGTGCCAGCAGGCTGACAGGGACTGCTGGTGGCTACACCTTC,CASRLTGTAGGYTF
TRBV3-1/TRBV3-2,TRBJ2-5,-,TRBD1,TGTGCCAGCAGCCACAGGGGGCTAGGGCAAGAGACCCAGTACTTC,CASSHRGLGQETQYF
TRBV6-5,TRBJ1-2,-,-,TGTGCCAGCAGTTACCCGGGATCCTATGGCTACACCTTC,CASSYPGSYGYTF
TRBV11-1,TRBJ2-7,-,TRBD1,TGTGCCAGCAGATCCGGACAGGGGATCTCCTACGAGCAGTACTTC,CASRSGQGISYEQYF
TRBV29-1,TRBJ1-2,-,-,TGCAGCGTCACTTCCCAGGGGTTCTATGGCTACACCTTC,CSVTSQGFYGYTF
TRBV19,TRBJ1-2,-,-,TGTGCCAGTACCGCAGGGAGGGGAGGATATGGCTACACCTTC,CASTAGRGGYGYTF
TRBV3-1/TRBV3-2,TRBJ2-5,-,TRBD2,TGTGCCAGCAGCCCCATAGCGGGGGGGCCGGAGACCCAGTACTTC,CASSPIAGGPETQYF
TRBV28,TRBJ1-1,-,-,TGTGCCAGCAGTTTGTTGTCGAGGGTGACTGAAGCTTTCTTT,CASSLLSRVTEAFF
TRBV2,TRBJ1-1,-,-,TGTGCCAGCAGTGGACCCCGTTTGATGAACACTGAAGCTTTCTTT,CASSGPRLMNTEAFF
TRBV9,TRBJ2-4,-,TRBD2,TGTGCCAGCAGCGCCGGGACTAGCGGGGGGTACGAAAACATTCAGTACTTC,CASSAGTSGGYENIQYF
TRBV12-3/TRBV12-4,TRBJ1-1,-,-,TGTGCCAGCAGTTTTGGTTTCACTGAAGCTTTCTTT,CASSFGFTEAFF
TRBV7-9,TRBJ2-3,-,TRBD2,TGTGCCAGCGCTCCGGGACTAGTCGGTACAGATACGCAGTATTTT,CASAPGLVGTDTQYF
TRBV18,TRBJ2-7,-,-,TGTGCCAGCTCACCTTTACAACAGGCAACCCAAGCCTACGAGCAGTACTTC,CASSPLQQATQAYEQYF
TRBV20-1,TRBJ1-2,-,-,TGCAGCTCGGGACTGAACTATGGCTACACCTTC,CSSGLNYGYTF
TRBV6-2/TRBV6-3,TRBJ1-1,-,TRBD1,TGTGCCAGCAGTTACTCGAGGGGGCGCACTGAAGCTTTCTTT,CASSYSRGRTEAFF
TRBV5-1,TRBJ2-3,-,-,TGCGCCAGCAGCTTGGGGCATAGGGACCCTAGCACAGATACGCAGTATTTT,CASSLGHRDPSTDTQYF